One and the same sample provided the 24 T cell receptor beta chains below, sequenced in a study of regulatory T cells in long-lasting Graves disease. The time point was: persistent/refractory GD, antithyroid drugs over 5 years with positive TRAb. RNA extracted from PBMCs served as the sequencing template. For TCR beta, libraries came from iRepertoire HTBI primers and Arm-PCR of CDR3 regions. Each CDR3 protein gets one entry after TCRdb re-called the multiplex PCR reads with MiXCR. The sample contains approximately 400,000 distinct CDR3 sequences, approximately 25% of which appear only once. The sequencing used peripheral blood mononuclear cells (PBMCs), collected when the disease was refractory, from a patient treated with antithyroid drugs. These receptors were collected from a woman in her 40s with Graves disease.

This clonotype was recorded many times. The chain employs TRBV11-2 and TRBJ2-7, with D tentatively TRBD1 (6 bases). This CDR3 has 14 residues. Per germline, CDR1 SGHAT and CDR2 FQNNGV. V was pared by 5 bases and J by 2 bases, with 13 bases between. The CDR3 region has the DNA TGTGCCAGCAGCCGCATTGGGGACACCTACGAGCAGTACTTC. Translating it yields CASSRIGDTYEQYF.

At least ten counts were recorded for this clonotype. V and J are TRBV12-3 or TRBV12-4 and TRBJ2-6; TRBD2 is a possible D gene (6 bases). CDR3 length equals 15 residues. V lost 10 bases and J 0 bases, leaving 13 bases between the germline ends. The CDR3 here is CATGGDFSGANVLTF. Written as DNA, the CDR3 is TGTGCCACCGGAGGGGATTTCTCTGGGGCCAACGTCCTGACTTTC.

On this clonotype: Since the CDR3 does not end with the conserved phenylalanine or tryptophan, this likely comes from a read error. V gene TRBV29-1 combines with J gene TRBJ2-7, with TRBD2 matching 7 bases. The junction had 7 bases not matched to a gene; V was cut back by 1 base and J by 4 bases. The CDR3 contains 14 residues. Per the germline V gene, CDR1 is SQVTM and CDR2 is ANQGSEA. CDR3 protein: CSVEVCGSTYEQYL. CDR3 in DNA: TGCAGCGTTGAAGTCTGCGGGAGTACGTACGAGCAGTACCTC.

In its sample, this clonotype was seen a few times. CDR3 protein: CASSQRRVPPYEQYF. As DNA, the CDR3 is TGTGCCAGCAGCCAACGGAGGGTCCCTCCCTACGAGCAGTACTTC. The chain employs TRBV14 and TRBJ2-7, with D possibly matching TRBD2 (6 bases). Looked up from germline, CDR1 is SGHDN and CDR2 is FVKESK. The CDR3 extends over 15 amino acids. The V end lost 2 bases, the J end lost 2 bases, and 13 bases lay between the germline ends.

This clonotype has more than one count but fewer than ten. The chain uses TRBV7-2 and TRBJ2-7, with a weak D call TRBD2 (6 bases). V shed 3 bases and J shed 9 bases, with 27 bases lying between them. The CDR3 is 17 amino acids. Germline CDR1 is SGHTA and CDR2 is FQGNSA. The CDR3 is CASSFAPPGLGPTRQYF. The CDR3 DNA reads TGTGCCAGCAGCTTTGCCCCCCCGGGACTGGGTCCTACGAGGCAGTACTTC. The full variable domain, rest sourced from reference TRBV7-2 and TRBJ2-7, is GAGVSQSPSNKVTEKGKDVELRCDPISGHTALYWYRQSLGQGLEFLIYFQGNSAPDKSGLPSDRFSAERTGGSVSTLTIQRTQQEDSAVYLCASSFAPPGLGPTRQYFGPGTRLTVT.

The table lists this clonotype with a few counts. V gene TRBV10-1 combines with J gene TRBJ2-5; D might be TRBD2 (5 bases). V was clipped by 0 bases and J by 5 bases, with 10 bases between them. CDR3 length: 14 amino acids. CDR1 is WNHNN, CDR2 SYGVQD, per germline (reference sequence). The CDR3 coding sequence is TGCGCCAGCAGTGAGTCGTCCCGGGGTGAGACCCAGTACTTC. Translated: CASSESSRGETQYF.

This clonotype was counted at least ten times. The rearrangement joins TRBV28 to TRBJ2-7; tentative D call: TRBD2 (6 bases). CDR1 is MDHEN and CDR2 is SYDVKM in the germline V gene. The ends were cut back, 3 bases at V and 2 bases at J, with 11 bases in the middle. The CDR3 runs 14 residues. CDR3 DNA: TGTGCCAGCAGTTTGGGACTCCGGGCCTACGAGCAGTACTTC. This sequence encodes CASSLGLRAYEQYF.

In this sample, this clonotype turned up many times. The chain links TRBV28 to TRBJ1-5; maybe TRBD1 (5 bases). CDR1 and CDR2 from the germline V gene are MDHEN and SYDVKM. The CDR3 contains 16 residues. V lost 5 bases, J lost 5 bases, and 19 bases lay in between. The CDR3 loop is CASSPVIGRGDQPQHF. The CDR3 coding sequence is TGTGCCAGCAGTCCCGTCATAGGGAGAGGGGATCAGCCCCAGCATTTT.

The chain combines TRBV3-1 with TRBJ1-3, with D unresolved. There are 18 residues in the CDR3. CDR1 LGHDT and CDR2 YNNKEL come from the germline V gene (reference sequence). Trimming cost V 0 bases and J 0 bases, with 15 bases left between them. CDR3 nucleotides: TGTGCCAGCAGCCAAGATCGGAGACCGAGATTCTCTGGAAACACCATATATTTT. Translation gives CASSQDRRPRFSGNTIYF.

This clonotype came up many times. The chain has TRBV12-3 or TRBV12-4 and TRBJ2-7; 9 bases fit TRBD1. This CDR3 has 14 residues. J gave up 2 bases and V 6 bases, and 5 bases lay outside the gene matches. CDR3 loop: CASRPGQGAYEQYF. The CDR3 coding sequence is TGTGCCAGCAGACCGGGACAGGGAGCCTACGAGCAGTACTTC.

This chain links TRBV5-1 with TRBJ1-2, with 8 bases matching TRBD1. CDR3 length: 18 residues. Germline V gives CDR1 SGHRS, CDR2 YFSETQ. Trimming took 5 bases from V and 0 from J; bases not matched to a gene: 15. Written as DNA, the CDR3 is TGCGCCAGCAGTCGTACAGGACAGGGTTGGGACCCTAACTATGGCTACACCTTC. It translates to CASSRTGQGWDPNYGYTF.

V usage is TRBV3-1 and J usage is TRBJ1-1; 7 nucleotides align to TRBD1. CDR1 is LGHDT, CDR2 YNNKEL, per germline (reference sequence). The CDR3 runs 15 residues. The ends lost 4 bases at V and 1 base at J; junction bases unmatched: 6. The CDR3 bases are TGTGCCAGCAGCCTCCGGACAGGCGGGAACACTGAAGCTTTCTTT. This encodes CASSLRTGGNTEAFF. The variable domain in full, completed from reference TRBV3-1 and TRBJ1-1, reads DTAVSQTPKYLVTQMGNDKSIKCEQNLGHDTMYWYKQDSKKFLKIMFSYNNKELIINETVPNRFSPKSPDKAHLNLHINSLELGDSAVYFCASSLRTGGNTEAFFGQGTRLTVV.

Remarks on this clonotype: It may be a read error: a sequence one base away is much more abundant. V and J are TRBV6-1 and TRBJ1-5; D is possibly TRBD1 (6 bases). This CDR3 has 13 residues. Trimming took off 6 bases at V and 9 bases at J, with 15 bases between the two ends. CDR1 and CDR2 (germline): MNHNS, SASEGT. The CDR3 is CASRRDKGRPQHF. The CDR3 region has the DNA TGTGCCAGCAGGCGGGACAAAGGACGGCCCCAGCATTTT.

The chain is built from TRBV20-1 and TRBJ1-1; perhaps TRBD1 as D (6 bases). V lost 6 bases and J 0 bases, leaving 20 bases between the germline ends. The CDR3 extends over 16 amino acids. CDR1 and CDR2 from the germline V gene are DFQATT and SNEGSKA (reference sequence). In nucleotides, the CDR3 is TGCAGTGCCCACGCCAGGGGTCCGGGGTTGAACACTGAAGCTTTCTTT. Its protein is CSAHARGPGLNTEAFF.

The chain recombines TRBV28 with TRBJ2-4; TRBD1 agrees at 7 bases. From germline, CDR1 is MDHEN and CDR2 SYDVKM. The CDR3 spans 15 residues. V was clipped by 4 bases and J by 0 bases; unmatched bases: 3. The CDR3 DNA reads TGTGCCAGCAGTTCGGGACAGCTAGCCAAAAACATTCAGTACTTC. Translation gives CASSSGQLAKNIQYF.

Regarding this clonotype: It is likely a read error, because the conserved phenylalanine at the end of the CDR3 is missing. J is TRBJ1-1 and V is TRBV7-9; unclear D gene. The CDR3 covers 14 residues. CDR1 and CDR2 from the germline V gene are SEHNR and FQNEAQ (reference sequence). V was pared by 4 bases and J by 1 base, with 10 bases between. The CDR3 is CASSSSAGNTEAFL. CDR3 DNA sequence: TGTGCCAGCAGCTCTTCGGCAGGGAACACTGAAGCTTTCCTT.

In its sample, this clonotype was seen many times. The chain recombines TRBV19 with TRBJ1-5, with no clear D. V dropped 5 bases and J dropped 6 bases, with 26 bases sitting between them. The germline V gene encodes CDR1 LNHDA and CDR2 SQIVND (reference sequence). There are 18 residues in the CDR3. The DNA for the CDR3 is TGTGCCAGTAGTCTCGATGCAGCCTCCCCAAAGCGCGGTCAGCCCCAGCATTTT. It yields the protein CASSLDAASPKRGQPQHF.

This clonotype occurred a few times. This chain links TRBV15 with TRBJ2-6; unclear D gene. In germline, CDR1 is LNHNV, CDR2 YYDKDF (reference sequence). The CDR3 is 19 residues long. Trimming took off 5 bases at V and 0 bases at J, with 20 bases between the two ends. This CDR3 reads CATSGNRVPLSSGANVLTF. The CDR3 DNA is TGTGCCACCAGCGGAAACCGGGTCCCACTTAGCTCTGGGGCCAACGTCCTGACTTTC. Looking up the rest from reference TRBV15 and TRBJ2-6 gives the full variable domain: DAMVIQNPRYQVTQFGKPVTLSCSQTLNHNVMYWYQQKSSQAPKLLFHYYDKDFNNEADTPDNFQSRRPNTSFCFLDIRSPGLGDTAMYLCATSGNRVPLSSGANVLTFGAGSRLTVL.

This clonotype has just one count. The chain has TRBV19 and TRBJ2-2, with D unresolved. CDR3 size: 14 residues. The V gene lost 4 bases and the J gene lost 6 bases, with 12 bases spanning the gap. CDR1 and CDR2 (germline): LNHDA, SQIVND (reference sequence). This CDR3 is CASSTDSAAGELFF. DNA of the CDR3: TGTGCCAGTAGTACAGACTCCGCGGCCGGGGAGCTGTTTTTT.

This clonotype was observed at least ten times. The chain carries TRBV20-1 and TRBJ2-2; D is possibly TRBD1 or TRBD2 (5 bases each). Germline V gene data show CDR1 as DFQATT and CDR2 as SNEGSKA (reference sequence). The V end was cut by 2 bases, the J end by 4 bases, with 8 bases between. CDR3 size: 13 residues. The CDR3 region is CSARRDVTGELFF. The CDR3 DNA reads TGCAGTGCTAGACGGGACGTCACCGGGGAGCTGTTTTTT.

This clonotype occurred many times. The CDR3 sequence: CASSRSGSGKSEQYF. CDR3 in DNA: TGTGCCAGCAGTCGCAGTGGTAGCGGGAAGAGTGAGCAGTACTTC. The chain employs TRBV28 and TRBJ2-7, with TRBD2 matching 8 bases. V lost 5 bases and J lost 7; bases outside the gene matches: 13. Germline loops: CDR1 MDHEN, CDR2 SYDVKM. CDR3 length equals 15 residues.

This clonotype was recorded at least ten times. The V gene is TRBV28, the J gene TRBJ2-7, with TRBD1 as a possible D gene (5 bases). CDR3 length: 14 residues. V lost 7 bases to trimming and J lost 0 bases, with 13 bases between them. Germline V gene data show CDR1 as MDHEN and CDR2 as SYDVKM. CDR3 sequence reads: CASKRSDSSYEQYF. CDR3 DNA: TGTGCCAGCAAGAGGAGTGACAGCTCCTACGAGCAGTACTTC.

The chain couples TRBV12-3 or TRBV12-4 to TRBJ1-5; D is uncertain. The CDR3 consists of 14 residues. Trimming took off 0 bases at V and 0 bases at J, with 3 bases between the two ends. The CDR3, as DNA: TGTGCCAGCAGTTTAGCCTTTAGCAATCAGCCCCAGCATTTT. Its translation: CASSLAFSNQPQHF.

A word on this clonotype: Sequence at one end of the junction differs from germline and may be a read error. The chain has TRBV14 and TRBJ2-7; possibly TRBD1 for D (5 bases). Germline V gene data show CDR1 as SGHDN and CDR2 as FVKESK. This CDR3 has 13 amino acids. The CDR3 sequence: CSSSQIKGREQYF. The DNA for the CDR3 is TGTTCCAGCAGCCAAATCAAGGGGCGCGAGCAGTACTTC.